The rows below give T cell receptor beta chains drawn from one sample of a study of blood T cell repertoires in COVID-19. Profiling relied on immunoSEQ multiplex PCR, and the TCRdb table lists in-frame clones only, not all of them. This table holds about 41,000 clones, roughly 85% found once. The sequenced sample was peripheral blood. These receptors all come from a man aged 60-69 years with acute or convalescent COVID-19. CDR3s include the opening cysteine and the closing phenylalanine or tryptophan. D genes are given only for firm matches. Size values are once, few and many counts, or a class for expanded clones, and some rows have none.

d_call | j_call | v_call | clone_size | cdr3_nt | cdr3_aa
. | TRBJ2-3 | TRBV2 | . | TGTGCCAGCACCCAGGGCTATTCGAACACAGATACGCAGTATTTT | CASTQGYSNTDTQYF
. | TRBJ1-5 | TRBV15 | . | TGTGCCACCAGCAGAGATCTGGCAGGGGTTCAGCCCCAGCATTTT | CATSRDLAGVQPQHF
TRBD1 | TRBJ1-1 | TRBV5-4 | once | TGTGCCAGCAGCTCTCCGGGACAGGGGGAATCTGAAGCTTTCTTT | CASSSPGQGESEAFF
TRBD1 | TRBJ1-1 | TRBV27 | . | TGTGCCAGCAGTCTCTACGCCGACAGGGAGGCTGAAGCTTTCTTT | CASSLYADREAEAFF
TRBD1 | TRBJ2-2 | TRBV6-2/TRBV6-3 | . | TGTGCCAGCAGCCCCAGCAGGGGGCGAGACACCGGGGAGCTGTTTTTT | CASSPSRGRDTGELFF
TRBD2 | TRBJ2-1 | TRBV13 | once | TGTGCCAGCAGCTCCCCCAGCGGGGGGAGCAATGAGCAGTTCTTC | CASSSPSGGSNEQFF
TRBD1 | TRBJ1-3 | TRBV9 | few | TGTGCCAGCAGCCCAGGGGGGAGCTCTGGAAACACCATATATTTT | CASSPGGSSGNTIYF
. | TRBJ1-2 | TRBV14 | . | TGTGCCAGCAGCCGATCGCGCCCCGGGACAAACTATGGCTACACCTTC | CASSRSRPGTNYGYTF
TRBD2 | TRBJ2-5 | TRBV7-8 | . | TGTGCCAGCAGCTTAGAGGGGGGACTAGTAGAGACCCAGTACTTC | CASSLEGGLVETQYF
TRBD1 | TRBJ2-2 | TRBV11-3 | . | TGTGCCAGCAGCCCACGGACAGGGATAATAGCCGGGGAGCTGTTTTTT | CASSPRTGIIAGELFF
. | TRBJ2-7 | TRBV19 | once | TGTGCCAGTAGTACCTCGTCGGGGTTTAACTACGAGCAGTACTTC | CASSTSSGFNYEQYF
TRBD1 | TRBJ2-7 | TRBV5-1 | . | TGCGCCAGCAGCGTCGGGACAGCTTACGAGCAGTACTTC | CASSVGTAYEQYF
. | TRBJ2-1 | TRBV7-2 | . | TGTGCCAGCAGCTTAGCTCAGGGGAGCTCCTACAATGAGCAGTTCTTC | CASSLAQGSSYNEQFF
TRBD2 | TRBJ2-5 | TRBV4-3 | . | TGCGCCAGCAGCCAAGCGTTAGGCGGGGGGGCATCAGAGACCCAGTACTTC | CASSQALGGGASETQYF
. | TRBJ2-2 | TRBV18 | . | TGTGCCAGCTCACCCCAAACGGCCGGGGAGCTGTTTTTT | CASSPQTAGELFF
. | TRBJ1-3 | TRBV29-1 | . | TGCAGCGTTGAAGAGGGTTACAGAGGAAACACCATATATTTT | CSVEEGYRGNTIYF
TRBD1 | TRBJ1-2 | TRBV6-5 | . | TGTGCCAGCACCAAAACACAGGGCAGGGGGTATGGCTACACCTTC | CASTKTQGRGYGYTF
. | TRBJ1-2 | TRBV6-5 | . | TGTGCCAGCAGTACCCCCGTCCCGGAGGGTGGCTACACCTTC | CASSTPVPEGGYTF
TRBD2 | TRBJ2-7 | TRBV7-9 | . | TGTGCCAGCCCCCAGGAGACCAGATGCGGGAGCTCCTACGAGCAGTACTTC | CASPQETRCGSSYEQYF
TRBD1 | TRBJ1-5 | TRBV19 | once | TGTGCTACAGGGGGCAATCAGCCCCAGCATTTT | CATGGNQPQHF
. | TRBJ1-4 | TRBV15 | once | TGTGCCACCTCCGAGGCCCCCCGGGCGAGCGGCCATTTT | CATSEAPRASGHF
. | TRBJ2-3 | TRBV6-1 | . | TGTGCCAGCAGTGAAGCGGGGTCGGGGGATACGCAGTATTTT | CASSEAGSGDTQYF
TRBD1 | TRBJ2-2 | TRBV5-1 | . | TGCGCCAGCAGCCCAGACAGGGTTAACGGGGAGCTGTTTTTT | CASSPDRVNGELFF
TRBD2 | TRBJ2-3 | TRBV4-2 | . | TGTGCCAGCAGCCAAGAGGTAGCGGGGGAATATGCAGATACGCAGTATTTT | CASSQEVAGEYADTQYF
TRBD2 | TRBJ2-1 | TRBV14 | . | TGTGCCAGCAGCCAAGGAGCGGGGGGTTACAATGAGCAGTTCTTC | CASSQGAGGYNEQFF
. | TRBJ2-7 | TRBV19 | . | TGTGCCAGTAGGGAGACAGTTTCCTACGAGCAGTACTTC | CASRETVSYEQYF
. | TRBJ1-1 | TRBV6-5 | . | TGTGCCAGCAGTTACTCGGGGGCTCTGAGCACTGAAGCTTTCTTT | CASSYSGALSTEAFF
. | TRBJ1-3 | TRBV6-2/TRBV6-3 | . | TGTGCCAGCAGTTACGAGGGAAACACCATATATTTT | CASSYEGNTIYF
. | TRBJ1-1 | TRBV6-1 | few | TGTGCCAGCAGTGAAGGGAACCCAGGAGGTGAAGCTTTCTTT | CASSEGNPGGEAFF
. | TRBJ1-1 | TRBV29-1 | . | TGCAGCGGGAGGACAGCCCAGAACACTGAAGCTTTCTTT | CSGRTAQNTEAFF
TRBD1 | TRBJ1-6 | TRBV7-8 | . | TGTGCCAGCAGCCCAGGGACAGGGTACTCCTATAATTCACCCCTCCACTTT | CASSPGTGYSYNSPLHF
. | TRBJ1-2 | TRBV7-8 | . | TGTGCCAGCAGCCCGTCCGGGGGGGTGAGCTATGGCTACACCTTC | CASSPSGGVSYGYTF
. | TRBJ1-5 | TRBV7-9 | . | TGTGCCAGCAGCCTTAACCTAGGGGATCAGCCCCAGCATTTT | CASSLNLGDQPQHF
. | TRBJ1-5 | TRBV18 | . | TGTGCCAGCTCATTGGGATCAGGGCTTAGCAATCAGCCCCAGCATTTT | CASSLGSGLSNQPQHF
TRBD1 | TRBJ2-7 | TRBV5-4 | once | TGTGCCAGCAGCCCCGGGACAGGGAGGTACGAGCAGTACTTC | CASSPGTGRYEQYF
. | TRBJ1-1 | TRBV5-6 | . | TGTGCCAGCAGCCCTCGGGTGGGTTTCACTGAAGCTTTCTTT | CASSPRVGFTEAFF
TRBD1 | TRBJ1-3 | TRBV20-1 | . | TGCAGTGCTAGTCCCAGGGGACAGGGCTATGGAAACACCATATATTTT | CSASPRGQGYGNTIYF
TRBD1 | TRBJ2-1 | TRBV5-6 | . | TGTGCCAGCAGCTTGAGACGGGACAGGGATTACAATGAGCAGTTCTTC | CASSLRRDRDYNEQFF
. | TRBJ2-7 | TRBV15 | . | TGTGCCACCAGCAGAGATCACTACGAGCAGTACTTC | CATSRDHYEQYF
. | TRBJ1-1 | TRBV19 | . | TGTGCCAGTAGTACCAGGGGGAACACTGAAGCTTTCTTT | CASSTRGNTEAFF
TRBD1 | TRBJ2-4 | TRBV2 | . | TGTGCCAGCAGTGCGGGACAGATAGCCAAAAACATTCAGTACTTC | CASSAGQIAKNIQYF
TRBD1 | TRBJ1-1 | TRBV4-3 | few | TGCGCCAGCAGCGGACAGGGGGCGGGCACTGAAGCTTTCTTT | CASSGQGAGTEAFF
TRBD2 | TRBJ2-7 | TRBV3-1/TRBV3-2 | . | TGTGCCAGCAGCGACAACTCCCTAGCGGGGGGCCTACACTTC | CASSDNSLAGGLHF
. | TRBJ2-5 | TRBV6-2/TRBV6-3 | . | TGTGCCAGCAGTTCTTCCGAGACCCAGTACTTC | CASSSSETQYF
TRBD1 | TRBJ2-1 | TRBV30 | . | TGTGCCTGGACCCCGGGACAGCCTCACAATGAGCAGTTCTTC | CAWTPGQPHNEQFF
TRBD1 | TRBJ1-5 | TRBV15 | once | TGTGCCACCAGCACACGGGACAGGGGGCTTAACGGCAATCAGCCCCAGCATTTT | CATSTRDRGLNGNQPQHF
TRBD1 | TRBJ1-6 | TRBV5-1 | . | TGCGCCAGCAGCCTGGGACAGGATCATTCACCCCTCCACTTT | CASSLGQDHSPLHF
. | TRBJ1-5 | TRBV19 | once | TGTGCCAGTAGTATTTGGGGGGAGCAGCCCCAGCATTTT | CASSIWGEQPQHF
TRBD1 | TRBJ2-3 | TRBV7-8 | once | TGTGCCAGCAGCTTAGCCGCAGGGGGCGCGAGCACAGATACGCAGTATTTT | CASSLAAGGASTDTQYF
. | TRBJ2-7 | TRBV9 | once | TGTGCCAGCAGCGCTACAGGGGGGGACGAGCAGTACTTC | CASSATGGDEQYF
. | TRBJ2-3 | TRBV7-8 | . | TGTGCCAGCAGCTTAGAGGCCAGGTCCTTTACAGATACGCAGTATTTT | CASSLEARSFTDTQYF
. | TRBJ2-1 | TRBV5-4 | . | TGTGCCAGCAGCTTGGGGCCGGACAAAAAAACCTACAATGAGCAGTTCTTC | CASSLGPDKKTYNEQFF
. | TRBJ1-2 | TRBV7-2 | . | TGTGCCAGCACCCCACAGGGCGGCTATGGCTACACCTTC | CASTPQGGYGYTF
. | TRBJ1-2 | TRBV19 | once | TGTGCCAGTACCCCACCCCACCGGGAGCACTATGGCTACACCTTC | CASTPPHREHYGYTF
. | TRBJ1-2 | TRBV12-3/TRBV12-4 | . | TGTGCCAGCATCTTGGTTGCAGGGTCTGGCTACACCTTC | CASILVAGSGYTF
. | TRBJ1-2 | TRBV4-3 | . | TGCGCCAGCAGCCAAGACAGGGGAGGCTACACCTTC | CASSQDRGGYTF
. | TRBJ1-1 | TRBV6-5 | . | TGTGCCAGCCAACTACAGACAGTGAACACTGAAGCTTTCTTT | CASQLQTVNTEAFF
. | TRBJ2-1 | TRBV14 | . | TGTGCCAGCAGCCAAGCAGGGGCCCATGAGCAGTTCTTC | CASSQAGAHEQFF
TRBD2 | TRBJ2-5 | TRBV9 | . | TGTGCCAGCAGCGTAGCGGGAGGGCAAGAGACCCAGTACTTC | CASSVAGGQETQYF
. | TRBJ1-1 | TRBV2 | . | TGTGCCAGCAGTGAGGCAGGGCCCACTGAAGCTTTCTTT | CASSEAGPTEAFF